The rows below give T cell receptor beta chains drawn from one sample of a study of vaccination and CD4 T cells after COVID-19. For these TCRs, the target antigens are not known. TCRdb itself ran the PCR reads through MiXCR, one entry per CDR3 protein. This table has roughly 12,000 distinct CDR3 sequences, over 25% appearing once. Sequenced material: CD4+ T cells from blood, cultured in vitro, taken after SARS-CoV-2 vaccination. These receptors came from a human donor who had recovered from COVID-19. Each CDR3 is given with its conserved first and last residue. The D gene is left open where the match is weak. The listing skips clone size in some rows; elsewhere it reads once, few, many or a size class.

V gene,clone size,D gene,J gene,CDR3 protein,CDR3 DNA
TRBV7-9,few,NA,TRBJ1-5,CASSASGTPHGPQHF,TGTGCCAGCAGCGCATCCGGGACTCCGCACGGGCCCCAGCATTTT
TRBV24-1,NA,NA,TRBJ1-5,CATSDSASGAGNQPQHF,TGTGCCACCAGTGACTCCGCCTCGGGGGCGGGAAATCAGCCCCAGCATTTT
TRBV25-1,NA,NA,TRBJ1-1,CASIMTGFPEAFF,TGTGCCAGCATTATGACAGGTTTCCCTGAAGCTTTCTTT
TRBV9,NA,NA,TRBJ2-6,CASSVEAGAGANVLTF,TGTGCCAGCAGCGTAGAAGCAGGGGCTGGGGCCAACGTCCTGACTTTC
TRBV15,few,NA,TRBJ2-5,CATSRDRPAGTQETQYF,TGTGCCACCAGCAGAGATCGGCCGGCAGGGACCCAAGAGACCCAGTACTTC
TRBV7-2,few,NA,TRBJ2-5,CASSSQGQETQYF,TGTGCCAGCAGCTCCCAGGGTCAAGAGACCCAGTACTTC
TRBV7-2,NA,TRBD2,TRBJ2-5,CASSSPTSGIGETQYF,TGTGCCAGCAGCTCTCCGACTAGCGGGATTGGGGAGACCCAGTACTTC
TRBV11-2,few,NA,TRBJ1-5,CASSLPNGPQHF,TGTGCCAGCAGCTTACCCAACGGGCCCCAGCATTTT
TRBV6-2/TRBV6-3,few,NA,TRBJ2-5,CAERETQYF,TGTGCCGAGCGGGAGACCCAGTACTTC
TRBV11-2,few,NA,TRBJ2-2,CASTPSRRAGELFF,TGTGCCAGCACCCCCTCGCGAAGGGCCGGGGAGCTGTTTTTT
TRBV20-1,few,NA,TRBJ1-2,CSVTIYGYTF,TGCAGCGTGACGATCTATGGCTACACCTTC
TRBV7-2,few,NA,TRBJ1-2,CASSHREGAGVGYTF,TGTGCCAGCAGCCATCGTGAAGGTGCTGGCGTCGGCTACACCTTC
TRBV20-1,medium-sized,TRBD1,TRBJ1-5,CSAGGGLSNQPQHF,TGCAGTGCTGGAGGGGGCTTGAGCAATCAGCCCCAGCATTTT
TRBV6-2/TRBV6-3,NA,NA,TRBJ1-5,CASAPHSGYDQPQHF,TGTGCCAGCGCCCCCCACAGCGGTTACGATCAGCCCCAGCATTTT
TRBV27,NA,TRBD2,TRBJ2-1,CASSRTGLGSNEQFF,TGTGCCAGCAGTCGAACAGGACTAGGGTCCAATGAGCAGTTCTTC
TRBV20-1,NA,NA,TRBJ2-1,CSAGSGRIFNEQFF,TGCAGTGCTGGTTCCGGGAGAATATTCAATGAGCAGTTCTTC